This T cell receptor beta chain was found in a study of CD8 T cells in ankylosing spondylitis. A note on this clonotype: No antigen is known for it.

One entry per CDR3 protein results from TCRdb running MiXCR on the 5' RACE reads. This sample has 700,000 or so distinct CDR3 sequences, with around 19% found just once. General observations from the study: Matched ankylosing spondylitis synovial fluid reportedly contained a significantly enriched population of disease-linked clones. A subset of motif variants has previously been described in the synovial fluid and blood of reactive arthritis. For ankylosing spondylitis blood, a TCR beta motif of about eight highly homologous variants appeared characteristic.

This receptor was obtained from a male donor with ankylosing spondylitis. Material for sequencing was blood, either unsorted or a sorted T cell fraction (not recorded which).

The CDR3 sequence: CASSPTSGRSEQFF. Written as DNA, the CDR3 is TGTGCCAGCAGCCCGACTAGCGGGAGGAGTGAGCAGTTCTTC. This rearrangement joins TRBV7-2 to TRBJ2-1; 13 bases agree with TRBD2. V lost 5 bases, J lost 9 bases, and 4 bases stayed unmatched. CDR1 and CDR2 from the germline V gene are SGHTA and FQGNSA. CDR3 size: 14 residues.